This TCR beta chain came from a study of cytomegalovirus exposure and HLA in healthy donors. Looking at the study overall: The 110 million or so unique TCR beta sequences, from around 200 million T cells, were found by an earlier analysis. Overall study findings and caveats: The study designated fewer than 200 TCR beta chains cytomegalovirus-associated.

This PCR relied on a set of 60 Vbeta primers and 13 Jbeta primers. Sequencing was performed with immunoSEQ multiplex PCR; in TCRdb, only in-frame clones are kept and a portion is missing. The sample records about 170,000 clones, approximately 81% being singletons. As for this clone: Its antigen is currently unknown.

Sequenced: PBMCs. This TCR derives from a man aged 18 to 30 in good health and CMV-seropositive.

CDR3 DNA sequence: TGCGCCAGCAGCTTAGGTGAACGGAGCTATGGCTACACCTTC. This codes for CASSLGERSYGYTF. The rearrangement links TRBV5-1 to TRBJ1-2; D is ambiguous. The CDR3 contains 14 residues. CDR1 is SGHRS, CDR2 YFSETQ, per germline. The V end lost 2 bases, the J end lost 4 bases, and 12 bases lay between the germline ends.